The T cell receptor (beta chain) described here comes from a study of T-cell reconstitution after alpha-beta-depleted transplantation in children. Study observations and caveats: For some patients, TCRbeta diversity was high at day 60 because of recipient T cells and thymic progenitors that survived. In patients about two months after transplant, alpha-beta T cells reportedly arose from several hundred expanded graft clones. Newly produced T cells mostly provided counts and TCRbeta diversity after one year, as hyperexpanded clones declined.

On this clonotype itself: Its antigen is still unknown. A read error may be the cause here, since a much bigger clone is one base away.

This CDR3 region has 15 residues. Germline CDR1 SGHAT, CDR2 FQDESV (reference sequence). The TCRbeta library incorporated unique molecular identifiers. TCRdb re-derived calls from the PCR reads in MiXCR, one entry per CDR3 protein. The sample has 400,000 to 550,000 distinct CDR3 sequences; roughly a tenth are singletons. The receptor was derived from a child aged 2-9 years with inherited bone marrow failure, due to receive a stem cell transplant. This sequence joins TRBV11-1 and TRBJ2-2; 8 nucleotides agree with TRBD2. The sample consisted of PBMCs, taken before TCRalphabeta/CD19-depleted stem cell transplant. The CDR3 is CGSSSSGRNTGELFF. DNA for the CDR3: TGTGGCAGCAGCTCGAGCGGGAGGAACACCGGGGAGCTGTTTTTT.